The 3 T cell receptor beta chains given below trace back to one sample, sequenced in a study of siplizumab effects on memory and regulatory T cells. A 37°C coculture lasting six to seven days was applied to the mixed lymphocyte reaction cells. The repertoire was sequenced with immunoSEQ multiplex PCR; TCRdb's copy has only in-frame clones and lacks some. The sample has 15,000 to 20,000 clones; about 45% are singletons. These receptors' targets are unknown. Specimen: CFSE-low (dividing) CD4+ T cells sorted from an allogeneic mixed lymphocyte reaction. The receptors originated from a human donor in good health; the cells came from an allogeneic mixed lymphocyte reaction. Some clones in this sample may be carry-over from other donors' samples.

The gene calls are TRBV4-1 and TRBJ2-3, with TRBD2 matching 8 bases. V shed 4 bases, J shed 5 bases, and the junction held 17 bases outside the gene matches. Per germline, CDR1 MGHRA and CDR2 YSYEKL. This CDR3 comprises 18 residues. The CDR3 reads CASSPTDPGRAMGDTQYF. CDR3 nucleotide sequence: TGCGCCAGCAGCCCCACCGACCCCGGGAGGGCCATGGGAGATACGCAGTATTTT.

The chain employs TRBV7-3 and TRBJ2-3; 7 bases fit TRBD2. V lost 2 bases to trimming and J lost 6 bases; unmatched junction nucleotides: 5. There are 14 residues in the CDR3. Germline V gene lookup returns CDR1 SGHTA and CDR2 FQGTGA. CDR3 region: CASSLGGSLDTQYF. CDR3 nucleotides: TGTGCCAGCAGCTTAGGCGGGAGTCTGGATACGCAGTATTTT.

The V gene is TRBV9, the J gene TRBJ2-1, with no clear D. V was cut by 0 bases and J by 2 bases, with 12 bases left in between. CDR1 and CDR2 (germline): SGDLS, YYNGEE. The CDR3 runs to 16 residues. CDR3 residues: CASSVEGYNTYNEQFF. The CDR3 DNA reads TGTGCCAGCAGCGTAGAGGGCTACAATACCTACAATGAGCAGTTCTTC.